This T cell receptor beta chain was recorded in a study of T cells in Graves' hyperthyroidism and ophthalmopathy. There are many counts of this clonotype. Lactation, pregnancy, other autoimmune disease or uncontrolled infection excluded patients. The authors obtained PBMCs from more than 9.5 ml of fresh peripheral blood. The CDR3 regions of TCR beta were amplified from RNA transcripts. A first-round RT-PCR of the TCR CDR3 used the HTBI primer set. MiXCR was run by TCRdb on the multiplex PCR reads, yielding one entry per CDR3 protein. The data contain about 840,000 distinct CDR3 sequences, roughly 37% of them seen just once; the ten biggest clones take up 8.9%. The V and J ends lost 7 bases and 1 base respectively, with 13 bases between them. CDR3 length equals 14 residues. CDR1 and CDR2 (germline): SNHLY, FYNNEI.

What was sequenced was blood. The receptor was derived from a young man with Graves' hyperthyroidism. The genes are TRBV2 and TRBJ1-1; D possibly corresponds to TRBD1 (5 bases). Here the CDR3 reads CASTYGGRNTEAFF. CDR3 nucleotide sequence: TGTGCCAGCACCTACGGGGGGAGGAACACTGAAGCTTTCTTT.